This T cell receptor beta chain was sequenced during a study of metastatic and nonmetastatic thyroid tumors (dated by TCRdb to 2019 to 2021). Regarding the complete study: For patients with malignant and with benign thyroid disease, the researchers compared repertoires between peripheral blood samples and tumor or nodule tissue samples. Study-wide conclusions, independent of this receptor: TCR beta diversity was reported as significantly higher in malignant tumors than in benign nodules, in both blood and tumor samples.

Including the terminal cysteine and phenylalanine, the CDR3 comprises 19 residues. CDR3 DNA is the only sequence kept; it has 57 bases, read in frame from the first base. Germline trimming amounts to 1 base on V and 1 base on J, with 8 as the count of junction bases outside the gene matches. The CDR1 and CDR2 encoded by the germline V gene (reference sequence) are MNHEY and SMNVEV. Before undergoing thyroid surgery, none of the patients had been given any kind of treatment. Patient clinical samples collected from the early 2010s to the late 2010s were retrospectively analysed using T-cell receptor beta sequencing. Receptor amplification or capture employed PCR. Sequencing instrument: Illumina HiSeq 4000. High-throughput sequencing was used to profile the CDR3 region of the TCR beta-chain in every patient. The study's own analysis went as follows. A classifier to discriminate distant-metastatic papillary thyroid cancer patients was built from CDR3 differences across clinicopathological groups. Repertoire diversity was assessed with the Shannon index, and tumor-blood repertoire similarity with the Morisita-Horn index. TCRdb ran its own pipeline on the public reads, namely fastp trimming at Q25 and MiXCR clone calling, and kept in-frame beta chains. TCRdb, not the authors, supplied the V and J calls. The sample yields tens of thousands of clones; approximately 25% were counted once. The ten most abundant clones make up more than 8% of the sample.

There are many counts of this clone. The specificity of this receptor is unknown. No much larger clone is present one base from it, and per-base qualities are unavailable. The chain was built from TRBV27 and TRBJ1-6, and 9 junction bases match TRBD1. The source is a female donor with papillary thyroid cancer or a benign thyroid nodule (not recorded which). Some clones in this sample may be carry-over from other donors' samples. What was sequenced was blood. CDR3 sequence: CASSLLGQGSGSYNSPLHF. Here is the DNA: TGTGCCAGCAGTTTATTGGGACAGGGTAGTGGGTCCTATAATTCACCCCTCCACTTT.